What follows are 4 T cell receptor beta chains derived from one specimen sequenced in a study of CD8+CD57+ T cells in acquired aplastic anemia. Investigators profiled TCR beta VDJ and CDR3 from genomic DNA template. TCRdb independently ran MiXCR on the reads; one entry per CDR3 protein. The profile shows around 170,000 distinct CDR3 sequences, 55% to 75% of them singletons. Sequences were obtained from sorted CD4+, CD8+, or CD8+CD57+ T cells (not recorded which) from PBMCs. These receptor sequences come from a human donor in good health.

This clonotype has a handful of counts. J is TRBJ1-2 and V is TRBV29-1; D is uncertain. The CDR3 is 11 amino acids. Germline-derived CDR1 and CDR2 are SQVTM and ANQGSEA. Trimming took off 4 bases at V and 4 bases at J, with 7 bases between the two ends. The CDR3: CSVVRTYGYTF. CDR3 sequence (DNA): TGCAGCGTTGTAAGGACCTATGGCTACACCTTC.

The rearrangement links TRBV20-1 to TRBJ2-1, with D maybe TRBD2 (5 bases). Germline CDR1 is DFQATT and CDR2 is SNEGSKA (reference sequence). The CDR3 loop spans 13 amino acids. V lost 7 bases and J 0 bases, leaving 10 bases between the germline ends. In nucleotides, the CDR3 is TGCAGTGTAGAGCGGAGCTCCTACAATGAGCAGTTCTTC. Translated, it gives CSVERSSYNEQFF.

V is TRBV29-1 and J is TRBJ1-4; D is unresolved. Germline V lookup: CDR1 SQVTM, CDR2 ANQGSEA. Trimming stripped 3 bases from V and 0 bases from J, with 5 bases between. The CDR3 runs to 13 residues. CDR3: CSVELATNEKLFF. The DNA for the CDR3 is TGCAGCGTTGAGTTGGCAACTAATGAAAAACTGTTTTTT.

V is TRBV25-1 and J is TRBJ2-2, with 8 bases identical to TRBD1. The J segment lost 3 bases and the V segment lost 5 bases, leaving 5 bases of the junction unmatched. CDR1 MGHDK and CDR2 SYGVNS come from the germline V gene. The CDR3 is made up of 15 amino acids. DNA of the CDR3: TGTGCCAGCAGTCGGGGACAGGAAGACACCGGGGAGCTGTTTTTT. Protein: CASSRGQEDTGELFF.